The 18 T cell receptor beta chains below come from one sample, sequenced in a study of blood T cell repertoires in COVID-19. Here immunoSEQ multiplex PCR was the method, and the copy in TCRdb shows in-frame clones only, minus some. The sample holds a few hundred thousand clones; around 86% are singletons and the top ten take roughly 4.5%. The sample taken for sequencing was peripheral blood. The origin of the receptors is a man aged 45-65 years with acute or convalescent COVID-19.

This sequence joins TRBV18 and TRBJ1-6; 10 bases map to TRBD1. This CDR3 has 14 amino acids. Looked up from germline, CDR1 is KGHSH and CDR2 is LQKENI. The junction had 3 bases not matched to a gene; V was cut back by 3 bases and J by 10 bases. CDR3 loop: CASSPTGGQSPLHF. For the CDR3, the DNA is TGTGCCAGCTCACCGACAGGGGGCCAATCACCCCTCCACTTT.

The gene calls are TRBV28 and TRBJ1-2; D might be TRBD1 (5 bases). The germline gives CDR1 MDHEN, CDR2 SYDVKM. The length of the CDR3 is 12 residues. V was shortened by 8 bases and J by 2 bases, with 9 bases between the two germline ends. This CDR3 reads CASGGGNYGYTF. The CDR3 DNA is TGTGCCAGCGGTGGGGGGAACTATGGCTACACCTTC.

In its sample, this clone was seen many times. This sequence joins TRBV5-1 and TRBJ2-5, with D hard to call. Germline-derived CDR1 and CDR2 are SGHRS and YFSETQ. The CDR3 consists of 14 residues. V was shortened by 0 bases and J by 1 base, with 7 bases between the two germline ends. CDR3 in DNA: TGCGCCAGCAGCTTGGGACACCTCCAAGAGACCCAGTACTTC. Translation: CASSLGHLQETQYF. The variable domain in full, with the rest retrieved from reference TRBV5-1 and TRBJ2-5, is KAGVTQTPRYLIKTRGQQVTLSCSPISGHRSVSWYQQTPGQGLQFLFEYFSETQRNKGNFPGRFSGRQFSNSRSEMNVSTLELGDSALYLCASSLGHLQETQYFGPGTRLLVL.

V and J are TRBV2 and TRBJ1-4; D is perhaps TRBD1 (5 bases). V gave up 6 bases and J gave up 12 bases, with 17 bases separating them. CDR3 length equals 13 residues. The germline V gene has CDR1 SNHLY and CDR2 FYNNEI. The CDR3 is CASRFLTGLELFF. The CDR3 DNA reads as TGTGCCAGCAGGTTCCTTACAGGCCTTGAACTGTTTTTT. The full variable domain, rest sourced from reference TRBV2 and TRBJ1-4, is EPEVTQTPSHQVTQMGQEVILRCVPISNHLYFYWYRQILGQKVEFLVSFYNNEISEKSEIFDDQFSVERPDGSNFTLKIRSTKLEDSAMYFCASRFLTGLELFFGSGTQLSVL.

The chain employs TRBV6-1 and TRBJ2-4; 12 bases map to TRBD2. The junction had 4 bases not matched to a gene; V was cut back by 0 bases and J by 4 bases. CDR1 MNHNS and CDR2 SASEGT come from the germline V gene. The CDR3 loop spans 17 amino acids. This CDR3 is CASSEARTSGGKNIQYF. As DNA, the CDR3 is TGTGCCAGCAGTGAAGCGCGAACTAGCGGGGGGAAAAACATTCAGTACTTC.

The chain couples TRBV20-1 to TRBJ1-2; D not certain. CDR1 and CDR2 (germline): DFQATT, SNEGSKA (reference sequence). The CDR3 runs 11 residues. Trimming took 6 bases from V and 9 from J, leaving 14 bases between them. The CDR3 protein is CSAAGQESYTF. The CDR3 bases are TGCAGTGCGGCGGGCCAGGAGAGCTACACCTTC.

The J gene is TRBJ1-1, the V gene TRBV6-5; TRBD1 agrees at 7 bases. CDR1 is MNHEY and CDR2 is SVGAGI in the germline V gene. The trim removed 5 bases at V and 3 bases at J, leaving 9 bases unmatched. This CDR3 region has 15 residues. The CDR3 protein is CASSNLDRVYTEAFF. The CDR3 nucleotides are TGTGCCAGCAGTAACCTCGACAGGGTCTACACTGAAGCTTTCTTT.

Written as DNA, the CDR3 is TGCGCCAGCAGCTTGGGGACAGGAAGGGGAGCTGAAGCTTTCTTT. It is translated as CASSLGTGRGAEAFF. This chain joins TRBV5-1 and TRBJ1-1; 7 bases line up with TRBD1. The CDR3 totals 15 residues. J gave up 6 bases and V 0 bases, and 8 bases lay outside the gene matches. Germline V gene data show CDR1 as SGHRS and CDR2 as YFSETQ.

CDR3 in DNA: TGTGCCAGCAGTCCTCTTCAGACAGGGGGTCGGAGCAATCAGCCCCAGCATTTT. It is translated as CASSPLQTGGRSNQPQHF. The chain carries TRBV27 and TRBJ1-5; 9 nucleotides align to TRBD1. Germline CDR1 reads MNHEY; CDR2 reads SMNVEV (reference sequence). The junction had 12 bases not matched to a gene; V was cut back by 5 bases and J by 1 base. The CDR3 is 18 residues long.

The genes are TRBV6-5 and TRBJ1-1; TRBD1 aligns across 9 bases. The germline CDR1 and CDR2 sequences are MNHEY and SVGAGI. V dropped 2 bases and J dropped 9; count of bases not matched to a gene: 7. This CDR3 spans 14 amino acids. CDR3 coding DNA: TGTGCCAGCAGTTACACTGGACAGGGGACTCAAGCTTTCTTT. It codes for CASSYTGQGTQAFF.

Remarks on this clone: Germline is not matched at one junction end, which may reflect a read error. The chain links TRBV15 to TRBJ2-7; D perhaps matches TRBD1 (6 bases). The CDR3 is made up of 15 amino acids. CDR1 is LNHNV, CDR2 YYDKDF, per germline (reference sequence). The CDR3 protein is CATSRDLDRSSEQYF. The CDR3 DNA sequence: TGTGCCACCAGCAGAGATCTTGACAGGTCCTCCGAGCAGTACTTC.

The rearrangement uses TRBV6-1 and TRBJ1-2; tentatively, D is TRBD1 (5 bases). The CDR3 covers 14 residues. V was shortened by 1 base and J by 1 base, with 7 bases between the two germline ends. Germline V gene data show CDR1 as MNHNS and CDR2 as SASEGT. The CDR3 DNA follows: TGTGCCAGCAGTGAAGGGGGCAATAACTATGGCTACACCTTC. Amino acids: CASSEGGNNYGYTF.

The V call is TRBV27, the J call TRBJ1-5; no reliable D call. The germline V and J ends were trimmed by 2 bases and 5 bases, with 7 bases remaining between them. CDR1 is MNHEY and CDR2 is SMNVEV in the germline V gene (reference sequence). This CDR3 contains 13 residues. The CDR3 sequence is CASSLREDQPQHF. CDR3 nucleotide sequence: TGTGCCAGCAGTTTACGTGAGGATCAGCCCCAGCATTTT.

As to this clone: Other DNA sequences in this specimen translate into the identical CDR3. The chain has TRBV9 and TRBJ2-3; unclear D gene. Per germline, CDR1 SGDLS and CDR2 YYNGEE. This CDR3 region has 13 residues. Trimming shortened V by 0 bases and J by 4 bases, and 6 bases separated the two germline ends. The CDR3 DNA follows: TGTGCCAGCAGCGTAGGAGCCCCAGATACGCAGTATTTT. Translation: CASSVGAPDTQYF.

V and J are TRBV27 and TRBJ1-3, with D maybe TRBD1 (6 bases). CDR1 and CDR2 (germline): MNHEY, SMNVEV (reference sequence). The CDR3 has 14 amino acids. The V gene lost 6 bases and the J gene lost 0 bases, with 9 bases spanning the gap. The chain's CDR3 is CASSDRPSGNTIYF. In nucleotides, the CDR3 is TGTGCCAGCAGCGACAGGCCCTCTGGAAACACCATATATTTT.

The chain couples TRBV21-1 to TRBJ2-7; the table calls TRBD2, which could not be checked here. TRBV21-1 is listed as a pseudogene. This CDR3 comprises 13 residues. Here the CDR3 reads CASTDHGDYEQYF. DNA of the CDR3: TGTGCCAGCACCGATCACGGGGACTACGAGCAGTACTTC.

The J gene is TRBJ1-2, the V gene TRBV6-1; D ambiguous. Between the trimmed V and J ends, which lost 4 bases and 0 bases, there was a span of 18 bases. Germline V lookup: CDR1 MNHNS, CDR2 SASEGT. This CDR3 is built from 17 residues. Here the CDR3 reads CASSVRHVPGSNYGYTF. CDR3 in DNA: TGTGCCAGCAGTGTGAGACATGTCCCCGGATCTAACTATGGCTACACCTTC.

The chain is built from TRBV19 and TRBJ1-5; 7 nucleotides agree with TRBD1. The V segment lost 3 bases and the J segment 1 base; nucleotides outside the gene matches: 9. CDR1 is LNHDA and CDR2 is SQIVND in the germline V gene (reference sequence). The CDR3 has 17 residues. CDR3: CASSMKLGGLSNQPQHF. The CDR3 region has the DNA TGTGCCAGTAGTATGAAGTTAGGGGGCCTCAGCAATCAGCCCCAGCATTTT.